These T cell receptor beta chains were read from a single sample in a study of technical replicates of blood from a few donors. The protocol was immunoSEQ multiplex PCR, while the TCRdb copy is restricted to in-frame clones and leaves out a portion. The sample holds some 70,000 clones; roughly nine tenths are singletons and the top ten take 4.5% to 5%. Sequenced sample: PBMCs. The receptors were sampled from a human donor in good health. Some clones in this sample may be carry-over from other donors' samples. The CDR3 runs from the conserved cysteine through the conserved F or W. The order of the fields is D gene, V gene, clone size, J gene, CDR3 protein, CDR3 DNA. The D gene is left open where the match is weak. Clone size is not always given. Where it is, it says once, few, many or a class for expanded clones.

d_call: TRBD1; v_call: TRBV7-2; clone_size: .; j_call: TRBJ2-7; cdr3_aa: CASSPRGQGNYEQYF; cdr3_nt: TGTGCCAGCAGCCCGAGGGGACAGGGGAACTACGAGCAGTACTTC
d_call: .; v_call: TRBV18; clone_size: .; j_call: TRBJ2-1; cdr3_aa: CASSPGHSSGDEQFF; cdr3_nt: TGTGCCAGCTCGCCGGGACACTCATCTGGGGATGAGCAGTTCTTC
d_call: .; v_call: TRBV5-1; clone_size: .; j_call: TRBJ2-5; cdr3_aa: CASSRVTGGEETQYF; cdr3_nt: TGCGCCAGCAGCCGGGTTACAGGGGGGGAAGAGACCCAGTACTTC
d_call: .; v_call: TRBV6-1; clone_size: few; j_call: TRBJ2-3; cdr3_aa: CAIQPRETDTQYF; cdr3_nt: TGTGCCATACAACCCCGGGAGACAGATACGCAGTATTTT
d_call: .; v_call: TRBV4-2; clone_size: once; j_call: TRBJ1-4; cdr3_aa: CASSQDELEKLFF; cdr3_nt: TGTGCCAGCAGCCAAGACGAGCTGGAAAAACTGTTTTTT
d_call: .; v_call: TRBV10-3; clone_size: .; j_call: TRBJ2-7; cdr3_aa: CAISRQDYEQYF; cdr3_nt: TGTGCCATTTCCAGACAGGACTACGAGCAGTACTTC
d_call: .; v_call: TRBV9; clone_size: .; j_call: TRBJ2-3; cdr3_aa: CASSLGGGSTDTQYF; cdr3_nt: TGTGCCAGCAGTCTAGGGGGGGGGAGCACAGATACGCAGTATTTT
d_call: .; v_call: TRBV6-1; clone_size: .; j_call: TRBJ1-5; cdr3_aa: CASSEWWADKNQPQHF; cdr3_nt: TGTGCCAGCAGTGAATGGTGGGCAGACAAAAATCAGCCCCAGCATTTT
d_call: .; v_call: TRBV5-6; clone_size: .; j_call: TRBJ2-2; cdr3_aa: CASSGDRRTGELFF; cdr3_nt: TGTGCCAGCAGCGGCGACAGGAGAACCGGGGAGCTGTTTTTT
d_call: TRBD1; v_call: TRBV28; clone_size: .; j_call: TRBJ2-7; cdr3_aa: CASSSHGQGLDEQYF; cdr3_nt: TGTGCCAGCAGTTCGCACGGACAGGGGTTGGACGAGCAGTACTTC
d_call: TRBD1; v_call: TRBV11-2; clone_size: .; j_call: TRBJ2-2; cdr3_aa: CASSLGRQGSGELFF; cdr3_nt: TGTGCCAGCAGCTTAGGGAGACAGGGGAGTGGGGAGCTGTTTTTT
d_call: .; v_call: TRBV30; clone_size: .; j_call: TRBJ2-1; cdr3_aa: CAWSPRGNEQFF; cdr3_nt: TGTGCCTGGAGCCCCCGAGGGAATGAGCAGTTCTTC
d_call: TRBD1; v_call: TRBV7-3; clone_size: .; j_call: TRBJ1-2; cdr3_aa: CASSQQGEGYTF; cdr3_nt: TGTGCCAGCAGCCAACAGGGGGAGGGCTACACCTTC
d_call: TRBD1; v_call: TRBV7-2; clone_size: .; j_call: TRBJ1-2; cdr3_aa: CASSYQDRDGYTF; cdr3_nt: TGTGCCAGCAGCTACCAAGACAGGGATGGCTACACCTTC
d_call: .; v_call: TRBV7-9; clone_size: .; j_call: TRBJ1-6; cdr3_aa: CASSLVAGSPLHF; cdr3_nt: TGTGCCAGCAGCTTAGTTGCGGGGTCACCCCTCCACTTT